This T cell receptor (beta chain) emerged from a study of T cell clones after liver transplantation. About the study: Standard immunosuppression, with no induction, continued until 12-24 months after transplant. Draws occurred before transplant, before withdrawal, and after complete or failed withdrawal. Findings of the study overall: A significant post-transplant drop in circulating graft-donor-reactive CD4 TCRbeta sequences occurred in most of the 8 subjects. Migration into the graft, not deletion, may explain lost graft donor-reactive T cells.

The trim removed 4 bases at V and 4 bases at J, leaving 8 bases unmatched. The CDR3 runs 16 residues. Germline CDR1 SGHRS, CDR2 YFSETQ. Method: immunoSEQ multiplex PCR; TCRdb's copy keeps in-frame clones and lacks some. The sample lists 99,000 or so clones; around four fifths were seen once. As for this clone: Antigen: not known.

J is TRBJ1-4 and V is TRBV5-1; 9 positions agree with TRBD1. This receptor was taken from a human donor who received a liver transplant. Here the sequenced sample was CD4+ T cells from blood, taken before liver transplant. The CDR3 is CASSPSPGQGNEKLFF. CDR3 sequence (DNA): TGCGCCAGCAGCCCATCCCCGGGACAGGGTAATGAAAAACTGTTTTTT.